This TCR beta chain was obtained from a study of tumor-infiltrating lymphocytes in primary liver carcinoma. In the study overall: Stage T1-T3 N0M0 and a size of roughly 4.2 to 11 cm characterized the tumors. Sample counts of productive TCRbeta reads spanned roughly 3.65 to 8 million; these counts were similar across tissue types.

Joint extraction of RNA and DNA used about 17-31 mg of bulk tissue that was unsorted. CDR3 size: 14 residues. Germline-derived CDR1 and CDR2 are GTSNPN and SVGIG (reference sequence). Unmatched junction bases numbered 10, after V lost 8 bases and J lost 4 bases. Synthesis of TCR beta cDNA was carried out from 500 ng total RNA with a constant-region primer. Employing slightly modified ARM-PCR, three nested multiplex PCR rounds were run, and these gave rise to the TCR beta libraries. Both of the initial two PCR rounds ran for nine to eleven cycles and employed TRBV1-TRBV30 forward primers alongside a C-beta reverse primer. TCRdb re-called the multiplex PCR reads through MiXCR, storing one row per CDR3 protein. The table has fewer than 200,000 distinct CDR3 sequences, 85% seen once. Notes on this clonotype: Its antigen is not known. This may be a read error, as it is one base from a much larger clone.

Study-level points and caveats: Blood had a significantly lower top-250-clone fraction than tumors did (p = 0.039).

This chain links TRBV30 with TRBJ2-1; 8 bases line up with TRBD2. Sequenced sample: tumor tissue from primary liver carcinoma. This clonotype was sampled from a man in his forties with primary liver carcinoma and hepatitis B virus infection. The CDR3 protein is CARSAGEFYNEQFF. The CDR3, as DNA: TGTGCCAGGTCAGCGGGAGAGTTTTACAATGAGCAGTTCTTC.